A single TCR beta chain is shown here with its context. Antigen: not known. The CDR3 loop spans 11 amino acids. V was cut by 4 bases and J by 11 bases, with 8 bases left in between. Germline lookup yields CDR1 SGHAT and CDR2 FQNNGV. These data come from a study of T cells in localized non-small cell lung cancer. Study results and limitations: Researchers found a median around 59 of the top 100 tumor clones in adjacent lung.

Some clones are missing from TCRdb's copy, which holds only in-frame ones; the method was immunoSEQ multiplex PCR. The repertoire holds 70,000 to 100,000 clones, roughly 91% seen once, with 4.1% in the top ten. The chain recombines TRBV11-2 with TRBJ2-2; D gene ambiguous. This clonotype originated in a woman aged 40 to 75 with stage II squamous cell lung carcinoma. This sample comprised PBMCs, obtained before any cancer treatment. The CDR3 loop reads CASSSGPELFF. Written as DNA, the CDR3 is TGTGCCAGCAGCTCCGGACCTGAGCTGTTTTTT.